This passage covers 18 T cell receptor beta chains from one sample sequenced in a study of T cell responses to AZD1222 COVID-19 vaccine. Produced via immunoSEQ multiplex PCR; TCRdb's table is partial and in-frame only. The repertoire holds roughly 150,000 clones, with roughly 92% as singletons. The sequences come from peripheral blood, collected on day 0 of AZD1222 vaccination. These receptors all come from an adult in good health.

The CDR3 coding sequence is TGTGCCAGCAGTGAAAGCGTGTACAATCAGCCCCAGCATTTT. It specifies CASSESVYNQPQHF. The chain joins TRBV6-1 to TRBJ1-5; no firm D call. V gave up 2 bases and J gave up 3 bases, with 8 bases separating them. Per germline, CDR1 MNHNS and CDR2 SASEGT. The CDR3 is 14 residues long.

The chain recombines TRBV11-3 with TRBJ2-7; the D is unclear. The CDR3 runs 12 residues. The V end was cut by 3 bases, the J end by 0 bases, with 3 bases between. The germline V gene has CDR1 SGHNT and CDR2 YENEEA. CDR3 nucleotides: TGTGCCAGCAGCTTCAACTCCTACGAGCAGTACTTC. This translates into CASSFNSYEQYF.

The V and J genes are TRBV2 and TRBJ2-2; D is unclear. The CDR3 runs to 14 residues. Looked up from germline, CDR1 is SNHLY and CDR2 is FYNNEI. The V end lost 5 bases, the J end lost 4 bases, and 11 bases lay between the germline ends. The CDR3 DNA is TGTGCCAGCAGTAAAAGTTGGGCCACCGGGGAGCTGTTTTTT. As protein: CASSKSWATGELFF.

The CDR3 here is CASSLTGSSIFF. The CDR3 nucleotides are TGTGCCAGCAGCTTAACCGGGAGTAGCATTTTCTTT. The chain joins TRBV7-2 to TRBJ1-1, with D hard to call. This CDR3 is built from 12 residues. The germline V and J ends were trimmed by 2 bases and 13 bases, with 14 bases remaining between them. Germline CDR1 SGHTA, CDR2 FQGNSA.

This chain connects TRBV29-1 to TRBJ1-3; TRBD1 agrees at 8 bases. Germline V CDR1 and CDR2: SQVTM, ANQGSEA. CDR3 length: 14 residues. V lost 5 bases and J lost 4; bases outside the gene matches: 7. CDR3 DNA sequence: TGCAGCGTTTGTCAGGGGGCGGACGGAAACACCATATATTTT. This sequence encodes CSVCQGADGNTIYF.

The V call is TRBV2, the J call TRBJ1-5; a possible D gene is TRBD1 (5 bases). Trimming removed 5 bases at V and 2 bases at J, with 7 bases between. Germline loops: CDR1 SNHLY, CDR2 FYNNEI. This CDR3 is 13 amino acids long. The CDR3 spells CASSSRGNQPQHF. Written as DNA, the CDR3 is TGTGCCAGCAGTAGCAGGGGCAATCAGCCCCAGCATTTT.

The chain carries TRBV4-1 and TRBJ2-7; 7 nucleotides line up with TRBD2. This CDR3 contains 16 residues. The germline V gene encodes CDR1 MGHRA and CDR2 YSYEKL. After removal of 0 bases from V and 3 bases from J, the junction contained 8 bases not matched to a gene. This chain's CDR3 is CASSQESGLADYEQYF. CDR3 sequence (DNA): TGCGCCAGCAGCCAAGAGTCGGGCCTAGCGGACTACGAGCAGTACTTC.

The chain employs TRBV20-1 and TRBJ2-7, with 10 positions matching TRBD1. This CDR3 has 14 amino acids. The V gene's germline CDR1 is DFQATT and CDR2 SNEGSKA (reference sequence). J lost 7 bases, V lost 3 bases, and 9 bases had no gene match. The CDR3 DNA reads as TGCAGTGCTAGTCAATTCGGGACAGGGGTTGAGCAGTACTTC. Encoded protein: CSASQFGTGVEQYF.

As to this clone: One end of the junction varies from germline; a read error may be responsible. V usage is TRBV5-1 and J usage is TRBJ1-1; TRBD1 might be the D (5 bases). Germline V gives CDR1 SGHRS, CDR2 YFSETQ. The CDR3 has 13 amino acids. CDR3 loop: CASSLGGRADAFF. The CDR3 DNA follows: TGCGCCAGCAGCTTGGGGGGGAGAGCTGATGCTTTCTTT.

This chain uses TRBV4-1 with TRBJ2-1, with TRBD2 matching 13 bases. V lost 3 bases to trimming and J lost 7 bases; unmatched junction nucleotides: 9. The CDR3 loop spans 17 amino acids. From germline, CDR1 is MGHRA and CDR2 YSYEKL. The CDR3 DNA follows: TGCGCCAGCAGCCAGGTAACCGGGACTAGCGGGGTTAATGAGCAGTTCTTC. Translation: CASSQVTGTSGVNEQFF.

The V gene is TRBV5-1, the J gene TRBJ1-1; TRBD1 might be the D (5 bases). This CDR3 region has 12 residues. V lost 4 bases and J lost 10, with 14 bases in between. Germline V gives CDR1 SGHRS, CDR2 YFSETQ. CDR3 coding DNA: TGCGCCAGCAGCGATTCAGGGATAGTAGCTTTCTTT. Amino acids: CASSDSGIVAFF.

This clone has only one observation. The chain carries TRBV28 and TRBJ2-3; tentative D call: TRBD2 (6 bases). The CDR3 is 15 residues long. Germline V gives CDR1 MDHEN, CDR2 SYDVKM. Trimming left V 5 bases short and J 2 bases short, with 14 bases between. This CDR3 is CASSTPSAVTDTQYF. The CDR3 DNA reads TGTGCCAGCAGTACCCCTAGCGCAGTCACAGATACGCAGTATTTT.

This rearrangement joins TRBV2 to TRBJ2-5; D may match TRBD1 or TRBD2 (5 bases each). Trimming pared 3 bases from V and 2 bases from J, leaving 19 bases between. This CDR3 is built from 17 residues. Germline V gene data show CDR1 as SNHLY and CDR2 as FYNNEI. In DNA, the CDR3 is TGTGCCAGCAGTGAGGGCAGGGTTCTATCGGGACAAGAGACCCAGTACTTC. Translating gives CASSEGRVLSGQETQYF.

The gene calls are TRBV7-8 and TRBJ1-5; D is undetermined. CDR1 is SGHVS, CDR2 FQNEAQ, per germline. The V end lost 5 bases, the J end lost 7 bases, and 9 bases lay between the germline ends. The CDR3 contains 12 residues. The chain's CDR3 is CASSPGRQPQHF. CDR3 nucleotide sequence: TGTGCCAGCAGCCCCGGTCGGCAGCCCCAGCATTTT. The full variable domain, completed using reference TRBV7-8 and TRBJ1-5, is GAGVSQSPRYKVAKRGQDVALRCDPISGHVSLFWYQQALGQGPEFLTYFQNEAQLDKSGLPSDRFFAERPEGSVSTLKIQRTQQEDSAVYLCASSPGRQPQHFGDGTRLSIL.

The chain is built from TRBV6-1 and TRBJ1-2; TRBD1 might be the D (5 bases). The germline V gene has CDR1 MNHNS and CDR2 SASEGT. Trimming stripped 2 bases from V and 4 bases from J, with 14 bases between. CDR3 length: 15 amino acids. The CDR3 region is CASSEPRQSTYGYTF. The CDR3 nucleotides read TGTGCCAGCAGTGAACCGCGACAGAGCACCTATGGCTACACCTTC.

This clone appeared once. The chain is built from TRBV15 and TRBJ2-5; no reliable D call. This CDR3 contains 15 residues. V shed 1 base and J shed 7 bases, with 16 bases lying between them. The germline V gene has CDR1 LNHNV and CDR2 YYDKDF (reference sequence). The CDR3 here is CATSRGAGATGTQYF. CDR3 bases: TGTGCCACCAGCAGAGGGGCTGGAGCCACCGGGACCCAGTACTTC. Drawing the rest from reference TRBV15 and TRBJ2-5, the complete variable domain is DAMVIQNPRYQVTQFGKPVTLSCSQTLNHNVMYWYQQKSSQAPKLLFHYYDKDFNNEADTPDNFQSRRPNTSFCFLDIRSPGLGDTAMYLCATSRGAGATGTQYFGPGTRLLVL.

This chain uses TRBV21-1 with TRBJ1-4. TRBV21-1 is listed as a pseudogene. The length of the CDR3 is 18 residues. The CDR3 DNA reads TGTGCCAGCAGCAAAGCCCGGGGCCCGAATGTCACTAATGAAAAACTGTTTTTT. This codes for CASSKARGPNVTNEKLFF.

The genes are TRBV28 and TRBJ2-7; 11 bases align to TRBD1. The CDR3 contains 15 residues. Germline loops: CDR1 MDHEN, CDR2 SYDVKM. With 3 bases clipped from V and 3 bases from J, the junction kept 4 bases outside the gene matches. CDR3 protein: CASSFTGTGGYEQYF. In DNA form, the CDR3 reads TGTGCCAGCAGTTTCACCGGGACAGGGGGCTACGAGCAGTACTTC.